These T cell receptor beta chains were read from a single sample in a study of cytomegalovirus exposure and HLA in healthy donors. The assay was immunoSEQ multiplex PCR, and TCRdb's table has in-frame clones only and misses some. The data hold 150,000 to 200,000 clones, with about nine tenths observed a single time. Sequencing was carried out using PBMCs. The receptors were gathered from a man between 18 and 29 years old in good health and CMV-seropositive. CDR3s include the opening cysteine and the closing phenylalanine or tryptophan. A D gene is named only where the DNA matches it firmly. Clone size, where shown, is once, few, many, or a class for clones that have expanded.

v_call,j_call,clone_size,d_call,cdr3_aa,cdr3_nt
TRBV19,TRBJ1-5,few,TRBD1,CASNRGTASNQPQHF,TGTGCCAGTAATCGTGGGACAGCTAGCAATCAGCCCCAGCATTTT
TRBV18,TRBJ2-5,few,.,CASSRQYQETQYF,TGTGCCAGCTCACGACAGTACCAAGAGACCCAGTACTTC
TRBV5-1,TRBJ2-1,.,.,CASSLSTYNEQFF,TGCGCCAGCAGCTTGTCCACATACAATGAGCAGTTCTTC
TRBV9,TRBJ1-5,.,.,CASSVGSVPIEPQHF,TGTGCCAGCAGCGTAGGGTCAGTTCCCATCGAGCCCCAGCATTTT
TRBV7-8,TRBJ2-7,few,.,CASSFLRGEQYF,TGTGCCAGCAGCTTTTTGCGGGGAGAGCAGTACTTC
TRBV5-4,TRBJ2-7,.,TRBD2,CASSLDLAGVSQYF,TGTGCCAGCAGCTTGGATCTAGCGGGAGTATCGCAGTACTTC
TRBV11-3,TRBJ2-7,.,TRBD2,CACRPSGTYEQYF,TGTGCCTGCAGGCCTAGCGGGACCTACGAGCAGTACTTC
TRBV4-1,TRBJ1-2,many,.,CASSPSRGGFGYTF,TGCGCCAGCAGCCCGTCACGGGGGGGTTTCGGCTACACCTTC
TRBV29-1,TRBJ2-7,once,.,CSASRTGNEQYF,TGCAGCGCTTCACGTACAGGGAACGAGCAGTACTTC
TRBV9,TRBJ2-3,.,TRBD2,CASSTSLGAAGEGTQYF,TGTGCCAGCAGCACCTCATTAGGGGCAGCGGGAGAGGGTACGCAGTATTTT